Sequencing of this TCR beta chain was carried out in a study of response to subunit inactivated influenza vaccine. Overall study results and limits: After each seasonal influenza vaccination, few new T cells are recruited, the authors suggested.

Germline CDR1 reads MNHNY; CDR2 reads SVGAGI (reference sequence). V was pared by 0 bases and J by 4 bases, with 6 bases between. The CDR3 is 13 amino acids. TCRdb recomputed calls from the RT-PCR reads with MiXCR, one row per CDR3 protein. The top ten hold about 12% of the sample, which has around 470,000 distinct CDR3 sequences, roughly 7.9% seen once. This clonotype was found many times. Its antigen is as yet unknown. This receptor was obtained from a man aged 45 to 75 who received an inactivated influenza vaccine. The sequencing here drew on PBMCs from blood, taken roughly 24 months after vaccination. J is TRBJ2-5 and V is TRBV6-6; D is unclear. The CDR3 DNA is TGTGCCAGCAGTTACTCGTTTTTAGAGACCCAGTACTTC. It encodes CASSYSFLETQYF.